Below, 25 T cell receptor beta chains from the same sample are listed, as sequenced in a study of a mutant IDH1 vaccine in newly diagnosed glioma. The antigens for these receptors are not known. Documented time point: week 23, last vaccination. A 20-mer mutant IDH1 peptide at 300 ug was injected subcutaneously with topical imiquimod. Libraries were prepared by immunoSEQ multiplex PCR; TCRdb keeps only in-frame clonotypes and omits some of them. The sample holds about 43,000 clones, less than 85% seen once. The source material was PBMCs, sampled from a glioma patient whose treatment included an IDH1 peptide vaccine. These receptors were obtained from a woman between 18 and 29 years old with glioma. Some clones in this sample may be carry-over from other donors' samples.

This clone was found once. The rearrangement uses TRBV14 and TRBJ2-1, with 8 nucleotides matching TRBD2. The germline gives CDR1 SGHDN, CDR2 FVKESK. With V trimmed by 9 bases and J by 0 bases, 4 bases remained unmatched. The CDR3 is made up of 14 amino acids. CDR3 region: CASTRGGSYNEQFF. Here the CDR3 DNA reads TGTGCCAGTACACGGGGGGGCTCCTACAATGAGCAGTTCTTC.

This chain connects TRBV5-1 to TRBJ2-5; no firm D call. Germline assignment: CDR1 SGHRS and CDR2 YFSETQ. The CDR3 is 12 amino acids. V lost 5 bases and J lost 3, with 8 bases in between. The DNA of the CDR3 is TGCGCCAGCAGAGCACCTAAAGAGACCCAGTACTTC. Translation gives CASRAPKETQYF.

The genes are TRBV11-3 and TRBJ2-3; unclear D gene. From germline, CDR1 is SGHNT and CDR2 YENEEA. Trimming left V 3 bases short and J 5 bases short, with 9 bases between. The CDR3 is 13 amino acids. CDR3 in DNA: TGTGCCAGCAGCTTGCGGCGGAGAGATACGCAGTATTTT. Residues: CASSLRRRDTQYF.

In DNA form, the CDR3 reads TGTGCCAGCAGGAAAACAGGTCTTGGCAATCAGCCCCAGCATTTT. Amino acid sequence: CASRKTGLGNQPQHF. The genes are TRBV27 and TRBJ1-5, with D possibly TRBD1 on 5 matching bases. Between the trimmed V and J ends, which lost 6 bases and 2 bases, there was a span of 14 bases. Per germline, CDR1 MNHEY and CDR2 SMNVEV (reference sequence). The CDR3 runs 15 residues.

The chain carries TRBV9 and TRBJ2-3; perhaps TRBD2 as D (7 bases). The CDR3 runs 15 residues. Germline V gene sequence: CDR1 SGDLS, CDR2 YYNGEE. V was pared by 6 bases and J by 5 bases, with 19 bases between. The CDR3 here is CASTPLAGAIDTQYF. CDR3 nucleotides: TGTGCCAGCACCCCTCTTGCGGGGGCGATAGATACGCAGTATTTT.

The genes are TRBV7-2 and TRBJ1-6, with D perhaps matching TRBD1 (5 bases). CDR1 SGHTA and CDR2 FQGNSA come from the germline V gene. V was pared by 4 bases and J by 18 bases, with 13 bases between. This CDR3 is built from 11 residues. The CDR3 sequence is CASSSDSSYHF. CDR3 sequence (DNA): TGTGCCAGCAGCTCCGACAGTTCCTACCACTTT.

The chain uses TRBV4-2 and TRBJ2-7, with TRBD2 as a possible D gene (5 bases). CDR3 length: 14 residues. Trimming cost V 1 base and J 2 bases, with 9 bases left between them. Looked up from germline, CDR1 is LGHNA and CDR2 is YNFKEQ. The CDR3 nucleotides read TGTGCCAGCAGCCAAGGACGGGATACCTACGAGCAGTACTTC. It is translated as CASSQGRDTYEQYF.

This clone was observed once. V and J are TRBV7-9 and TRBJ2-1, with D uncertain. Between the trimmed V and J ends, which lost 5 bases and 11 bases, there was a span of 13 bases. From germline, CDR1 is SEHNR and CDR2 FQNEAQ (reference sequence). This CDR3 spans 12 amino acids. CDR3 sequence (DNA): TGTGCCAGCAGCGGAAGACCTGGACAGCAGTTCTTC. Amino acids: CASSGRPGQQFF.

This clone appeared once. The J gene is TRBJ1-1, the V gene TRBV5-5, with D perhaps TRBD1 (5 bases). Germline V gene sequence: CDR1 SGHKS, CDR2 YYEKEE (reference sequence). V lost 4 bases and J lost 5, with 15 bases in between. The CDR3 runs 14 residues. The DNA for the CDR3 is TGTGCCAGCAGCCTCCCGGGGACGGCTACTGAAGCTTTCTTT. Amino acids: CASSLPGTATEAFF. The full variable domain, completed using reference TRBV5-5 and TRBJ1-1, is DAGVTQSPTHLIKTRGQQVTLRCSPISGHKSVSWYQQVLGQGPQFIFQYYEKEERGRGNFPDRFSARQFPNYSSELNVNALLLGDSALYLCASSLPGTATEAFFGQGTRLTVV.

The chain has TRBV7-2 and TRBJ2-7; TRBD1 matches at 7 bases. The CDR3 contains 14 residues. CDR1 and CDR2 (germline): SGHTA, FQGNSA. The trim removed 1 base at V and 5 bases at J, leaving 5 bases unmatched. The CDR3 bases are TGTGCCAGCAGCTTAGATAACAGGGGTAACGAGCAGTACTTC. Its protein is CASSLDNRGNEQYF.

CDR3: CASVPGTGVTGTEAFF. The CDR3 coding sequence is TGCGCCAGCGTACCCGGGACAGGGGTAACAGGCACTGAAGCTTTCTTT. The V and J genes are TRBV5-1 and TRBJ1-1; 10 positions match TRBD1. The CDR3 length is 16 residues. Germline values: CDR1 SGHRS, CDR2 YFSETQ. With 7 bases clipped from V and 4 bases from J, the junction kept 13 bases outside the gene matches.

The chain is built from TRBV29-1 and TRBJ1-1, with 7 bases fitting TRBD1. The CDR3 has 18 residues. V was clipped by 1 base and J by 7 bases; unmatched bases: 21. Germline CDR1 and CDR2: SQVTM and ANQGSEA. CDR3 region: CSVEVRTRQGRTMYEAFF. CDR3 coding DNA: TGCAGCGTTGAAGTTCGGACGCGACAGGGAAGAACTATGTATGAAGCTTTCTTT.

This sequence joins TRBV10-3 and TRBJ2-5; D unresolved. V gave up 0 bases and J gave up 3 bases, with 5 bases separating them. CDR1 ENHRY and CDR2 SYGVKD come from the germline V gene. This CDR3 has 13 amino acids. The CDR3 bases are TGTGCCATCAGTGAGTCTTGGGAAGAGACCCAGTACTTC. It specifies CAISESWEETQYF.

The rearrangement links TRBV19 to TRBJ2-5, with TRBD1 matching 10 bases. This CDR3 spans 16 amino acids. V dropped 6 bases and J dropped 4; count of bases not matched to a gene: 11. Germline CDR1 reads LNHDA; CDR2 reads SQIVND (reference sequence). CDR3 in DNA: TGTGCCAGTAGACCCCGGGACAGGGGTGTTGGAGAGACCCAGTACTTC. Encoded protein: CASRPRDRGVGETQYF.

The rearrangement joins TRBV30 to TRBJ1-6; D is possibly TRBD1 (5 bases). This CDR3 has 15 amino acids. The germline CDR1 and CDR2 sequences are GTSNPN and SVGIG (reference sequence). Between the trimmed V and J ends, which lost 4 bases and 4 bases, there was a span of 14 bases. CDR3 sequence reads: CAWNLGTLYNSPLHF. In nucleotides, the CDR3 is TGTGCCTGGAACCTAGGGACGTTATATAATTCACCCCTCCACTTT. Full variable domain (rest looked up from reference TRBV30 and TRBJ1-6): SQTIHQWPATLVQPVGSPLSLECTVEGTSNPNLYWYRQAAGRGLQLLFYSVGIGQISSEVPQNLSASRPQDRQFILSSKKLLLSDSGFYLCAWNLGTLYNSPLHFGNGTRLTVT.

The chain combines TRBV6-1 with TRBJ1-5; possible D gene TRBD1, 5 bases. CDR3 length equals 16 residues. Germline CDR1 MNHNS, CDR2 SASEGT. Trimming left V 2 bases short and J 3 bases short, with 14 bases between. The CDR3 spells CASSEPRGTFNQPQHF. The DNA of the CDR3 is TGTGCCAGCAGTGAACCCCGGGGCACTTTCAATCAGCCCCAGCATTTT.

A single count supports this clone. This chain links TRBV9 with TRBJ1-2; TRBD1 matches 10 bases. The germline V gene encodes CDR1 SGDLS and CDR2 YYNGEE. The CDR3 sequence is 14 residues long. The J segment lost 6 bases and the V segment lost 7 bases, leaving 9 bases of the junction unmatched. The CDR3 region is CASSSLGTGDGYTF. In nucleotides, the CDR3 is TGTGCCAGCTCGAGCCTTGGGACAGGGGATGGCTACACCTTC. The variable domain in full, with the rest retrieved from reference TRBV9 and TRBJ1-2, is DSGVTQTPKHLITATGQRVTLRCSPRSGDLSVYWYQQSLDQGLQFLIQYYNGEERAKGNILERFSAQQFPDLHSELNLSSLELGDSALYFCASSSLGTGDGYTFGSGTRLTVV.

The V and J genes are TRBV4-1 and TRBJ2-5; D is ambiguous. This CDR3 comprises 15 residues. V was shortened by 0 bases and J by 5 bases, with 13 bases between the two germline ends. Germline V gene sequence: CDR1 MGHRA, CDR2 YSYEKL. CDR3 sequence: CASSQEIGIKETQYF. In nucleotides, the CDR3 is TGCGCCAGCAGCCAAGAAATTGGTATTAAGGAGACCCAGTACTTC.

The rearrangement uses TRBV9 and TRBJ1-4, with D possibly being TRBD1 (6 bases). Germline V gives CDR1 SGDLS, CDR2 YYNGEE. Trimming cost V 3 bases and J 8 bases, with 14 bases left between them. CDR3 length: 14 residues. In nucleotides, the CDR3 is TGTGCCAGCAGCGGAGGGGGGCTCCGCGAAAAACTGTTTTTT. This sequence encodes CASSGGGLREKLFF.

The chain recombines TRBV6-6 with TRBJ2-1; TRBD2 matches 12 bases. The V segment lost 5 bases and the J segment 14 bases; nucleotides outside the gene matches: 1. This CDR3 is built from 11 residues. CDR1 and CDR2 (germline): MNHNY, SVGAGI (reference sequence). CDR3 residues: CASSRLAGEFF. In DNA, the CDR3 is TGTGCCAGCAGTCGACTAGCGGGGGAGTTCTTC.

This clone was seen only once. The gene calls are TRBV7-6 and TRBJ2-3; 14 positions agree with TRBD2. Germline lookup yields CDR1 SGHVS and CDR2 FNYEAQ. The CDR3 is made up of 16 amino acids. Trimming removed 6 bases from V and 6 bases from J; junction bases left unmatched: 8. CDR3 sequence (DNA): TGTGCCAGCAGTTCCCGACTAGCGGGAGGGCCCGATACGCAGTATTTT. Translated, it gives CASSSRLAGGPDTQYF.

The CDR3 DNA reads as TGTGCCAGCAGGCAGGGGGCCGGGTGGACCCAGTACTTC. It yields the protein CASRQGAGWTQYF. J is TRBJ2-5 and V is TRBV2; 8 nucleotides align to TRBD1. This CDR3 has 13 amino acids. Germline V gene data show CDR1 as SNHLY and CDR2 as FYNNEI. After removal of 6 bases from V and 7 bases from J, the junction contained 7 bases not matched to a gene. Full variable domain (rest looked up from reference TRBV2 and TRBJ2-5): EPEVTQTPSHQVTQMGQEVILRCVPISNHLYFYWYRQILGQKVEFLVSFYNNEISEKSEIFDDQFSVERPDGSNFTLKIRSTKLEDSAMYFCASRQGAGWTQYFGPGTRLLVL.

The V call is TRBV5-8, the J call TRBJ1-2; 7 bases align to TRBD1. The CDR3 has 14 amino acids. Per the germline V gene, CDR1 is SGHTS and CDR2 is YDEGEE. V lost 3 bases to trimming and J lost 6 bases; unmatched junction nucleotides: 8. The CDR3 reads CASSWRDRRDGYTF. CDR3 sequence (DNA): TGTGCCAGCAGCTGGAGGGACAGAAGAGATGGCTACACCTTC.

CDR3 in amino acids: CASSLQGIGEQYF. The CDR3 DNA reads as TGTGCCAGCAGCCTGCAGGGGATCGGCGAGCAGTACTTC. The gene calls are TRBV14 and TRBJ2-7; perhaps TRBD1 as D (6 bases). V lost 4 bases and J 6 bases, leaving 13 bases between the germline ends. The germline gives CDR1 SGHDN, CDR2 FVKESK. The CDR3 has 13 residues.

This clone was counted a single time. J is TRBJ1-5 and V is TRBV10-3; possible D gene TRBD1, 6 bases. The CDR3 totals 14 residues. V lost 4 bases and J lost 6, with 13 bases in between. Germline-derived CDR1 and CDR2 are ENHRY and SYGVKD. The CDR3, as DNA: TGTGCCATCAGTGCCGGGGGGGCGACTCAGCCCCAGCATTTT. Translating gives CAISAGGATQPQHF.